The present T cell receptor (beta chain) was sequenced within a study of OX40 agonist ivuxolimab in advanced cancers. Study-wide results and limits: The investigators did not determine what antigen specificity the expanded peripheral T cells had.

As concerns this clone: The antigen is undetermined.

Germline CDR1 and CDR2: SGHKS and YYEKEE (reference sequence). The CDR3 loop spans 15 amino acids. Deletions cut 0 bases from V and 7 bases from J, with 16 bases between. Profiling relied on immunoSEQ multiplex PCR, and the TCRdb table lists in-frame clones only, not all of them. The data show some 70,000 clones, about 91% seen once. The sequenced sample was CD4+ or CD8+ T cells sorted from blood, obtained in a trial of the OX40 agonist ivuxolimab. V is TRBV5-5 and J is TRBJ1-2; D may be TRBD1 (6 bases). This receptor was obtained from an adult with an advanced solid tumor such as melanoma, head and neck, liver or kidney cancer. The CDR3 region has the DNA TGTGCCAGCAGCTTGGAGTTGTTAGGGGGACGTGGCTACACCTTC. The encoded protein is CASSLELLGGRGYTF.